This T cell receptor (beta chain) was found in a study of T-cell reconstitution after alpha-beta-depleted transplantation in children. As it was prepared, the TCRbeta library received unique molecular identifiers. TCRdb processed the PCR reads anew with MiXCR; each CDR3 protein has one entry. This table has 200,000 to 250,000 distinct CDR3 sequences, around 7.7% appearing once. V shed 5 bases, J shed 3 bases, and the junction held 4 bases outside the gene matches. In germline, CDR1 is SGHVS, CDR2 FQNEAQ. The CDR3 spans 17 residues. Overall study results and limits: Recipient T cells and thymic progenitors that survived gave rise to the high TCRbeta diversity observed at day 60 in some patients. Reported findings indicate that, about two months after transplant, alpha-beta T cells came from several hundred expanded clones, which were derived from non-depleted graft cells. Most T-cell counts and diversity one year after the transplant came from T cells that were newly produced.

Remarks on this clonotype: Its target is unknown.

The chain uses TRBV7-8 and TRBJ2-2; TRBD2 agrees at 15 bases. The receptor's source is a male patient aged 2-9 years who had a stem cell transplant for acute myeloid leukemia, so the T cells may come from the graft donor. The material was PBMCs, mostly from graft donor cells, obtained 360 days after TCRalphabeta/CD19-depleted stem cell transplant. CDR3 nucleotide sequence: TGTGCCAGCAGCCTAGGACTAGCGGGAGGGGACACCGGGGAGCTGTTTTTT. Amino acid sequence: CASSLGLAGGDTGELFF. Full variable domain (missing parts from reference TRBV7-8 and TRBJ2-2): GAGVSQSPRYKVAKRGQDVALRCDPISGHVSLFWYQQALGQGPEFLTYFQNEAQLDKSGLPSDRFFAERPEGSVSTLKIQRTQQEDSAVYLCASSLGLAGGDTGELFFGEGSRLTVL.